These 27 T cell receptor beta chains came from one sample sequenced in a study of technical replicates of blood from several donors. Clones were read by immunoSEQ multiplex PCR, and TCRdb kept only the in-frame ones, dropping some. Of some 99,000 clones detected, approximately 95% appear once; the ten largest clones hold 0.2% to 0.25%. Sample: T cells isolated from PBMCs. These TCRs come from a human donor in good health.

The V and J genes are TRBV7-2 and TRBJ2-3; D is ambiguous. V lost 1 base, J lost 2 bases, and 7 bases lay in between. Germline V lookup: CDR1 SGHTA, CDR2 FQGNSA. This CDR3 contains 14 residues. In DNA, the CDR3 is TGTGCCAGCAGCTTAGTGGGCCTCACAGATACGCAGTATTTT. It codes for CASSLVGLTDTQYF.

The rearrangement links TRBV7-2 to TRBJ2-2; D perhaps matches TRBD1 (6 bases). Germline V gene sequence: CDR1 SGHTA, CDR2 FQGNSA. The CDR3 loop spans 19 amino acids. The V end was cut by 4 bases, the J end by 4 bases, with 25 bases between. CDR3 in amino acids: CASSSLRWMGRGPTGELFF. The CDR3 nucleotides are TGTGCCAGCAGCTCCCTAAGGTGGATGGGCAGGGGTCCCACCGGGGAGCTGTTTTTT. The entire variable domain, with the rest obtained from reference TRBV7-2 and TRBJ2-2, is as follows: GAGVSQSPSNKVTEKGKDVELRCDPISGHTALYWYRQSLGQGLEFLIYFQGNSAPDKSGLPSDRFSAERTGGSVSTLTIQRTQQEDSAVYLCASSSLRWMGRGPTGELFFGEGSRLTVL.

The J gene is TRBJ1-6, the V gene TRBV10-3, with D perhaps TRBD1 (6 bases). V was cut by 7 bases and J by 7 bases, with 14 bases left in between. Germline assignment: CDR1 ENHRY and CDR2 SYGVKD. This CDR3 has 14 amino acids. The CDR3 bases are TGTGCCATCACCGACAGGTTGGGAAATTCACCCCTCCACTTT. Translating it yields CAITDRLGNSPLHF.

The gene calls are TRBV7-9 and TRBJ2-5, with a tentative D call TRBD2 (5 bases). Germline CDR1 is SEHNR and CDR2 is FQNEAQ (reference sequence). The CDR3 is 16 amino acids. Trimming stripped 2 bases from V and 5 bases from J, with 18 bases between. This CDR3 is CASSLNAQAGGETQYF. The CDR3 nucleotides read TGTGCCAGCAGCTTAAACGCCCAGGCGGGTGGGGAGACCCAGTACTTC.

Here the CDR3 reads CSVGGAGTGGSGANVLTF. DNA of the CDR3: TGCAGCGTTGGGGGGGCCGGGACAGGGGGCTCTGGGGCCAACGTCCTGACTTTC. The gene calls are TRBV29-1 and TRBJ2-6; TRBD1 matches 11 bases. With 4 bases clipped from V and 0 bases from J, the junction kept 8 bases outside the gene matches. The CDR3 runs 18 residues. The germline CDR1 and CDR2 sequences are SQVTM and ANQGSEA. Based on the CDR3 plus reference TRBV29-1 and TRBJ2-6, the full variable domain is SAVISQKPSRDICQRGTSLTIQCQVDSQVTMMFWYRQQPGQSLTLIATANQGSEATYESGFVIDKFPISRPNLTFSTLTVSNMSPEDSSIYLCSVGGAGTGGSGANVLTFGAGSRLTVL.

This chain links TRBV5-4 with TRBJ1-2; D is ambiguous. Germline-derived CDR1 and CDR2 are SGHNT and YYREEE (reference sequence). Trimming left V 4 bases short and J 4 bases short, with 20 bases between. The CDR3 consists of 16 residues. CDR3 in DNA: TGTGCCAGCAGCCTGTCAACTGCGACTCATCCCTATGGCTACACCTTC. It encodes CASSLSTATHPYGYTF.

The chain couples TRBV10-3 to TRBJ2-1; TRBD2 aligns across 13 bases. Germline values: CDR1 ENHRY, CDR2 SYGVKD. CDR3 length: 18 residues. J was trimmed by 3 bases and V by 4 bases; bases with no gene match: 9. The CDR3 loop is CAISGPTGLAGDYNEQFF. DNA of the CDR3: TGTGCCATCAGTGGACCCACAGGACTAGCGGGAGACTACAATGAGCAGTTCTTC.

The chain carries TRBV16 and TRBJ1-2; 8 bases are a match to TRBD1. Germline CDR1 is KGHSY and CDR2 is FQNENV. The CDR3 extends over 16 amino acids. The junction had 8 bases not matched to a gene; V was cut back by 1 base and J by 4 bases. The CDR3 DNA is TGTGCCAGCAGCCAATTGGAGGCAGGGGGCAGCTATGGCTACACCTTC. As protein: CASSQLEAGGSYGYTF.

The CDR3 reads CASSLASGGIEETQYF. CDR3 nucleotide sequence: TGTGCCAGCAGCTTGGCTAGCGGGGGGATCGAAGAGACCCAGTACTTC. The chain recombines TRBV5-5 with TRBJ2-5; the match to TRBD2 covers 11 bases. The trim removed 0 bases at V and 3 bases at J, leaving 4 bases unmatched. This CDR3 comprises 16 residues. Germline CDR1 SGHKS, CDR2 YYEKEE (reference sequence).

V and J are TRBV5-6 and TRBJ1-2, with no clear D. V lost 4 bases and J lost 6, with 13 bases in between. This CDR3 spans 13 amino acids. Germline assignment: CDR1 SGHDT and CDR2 YYEEEE. CDR3 residues: CASSPQPVNGYTF. The CDR3 DNA is TGTGCCAGCAGCCCTCAACCGGTGAATGGCTACACCTTC.

The V gene is TRBV2, the J gene TRBJ1-1, with 8 bases matching TRBD1. Germline V gives CDR1 SNHLY, CDR2 FYNNEI. J was trimmed by 1 base and V by 7 bases; bases with no gene match: 5. This CDR3 spans 14 amino acids. The CDR3 DNA sequence: TGTGCCAGCATTTACGGGACAGGGAACACTGAAGCTTTCTTT. This sequence encodes CASIYGTGNTEAFF.

This clone has just one count. This chain links TRBV5-6 with TRBJ2-3; TRBD2 aligns across 10 bases. The CDR3 runs to 15 residues. V shed 0 bases and J 4 bases; nucleotides not matched to a gene: 2. Germline V gene lookup returns CDR1 SGHDT and CDR2 YYEEEE. CDR3 sequence: CASSLASGSSDTQYF. The CDR3, as DNA: TGTGCCAGCAGCTTGGCTAGCGGGAGTTCAGATACGCAGTATTTT. The entire variable domain, with the rest obtained from reference TRBV5-6 and TRBJ2-3, is as follows: DAGVTQSPTHLIKTRGQQVTLRCSPKSGHDTVSWYQQALGQGPQFIFQYYEEEERQRGNFPDRFSGHQFPNYSSELNVNALLLGDSALYLCASSLASGSSDTQYFGPGTRLTVL.

The chain couples TRBV6-1 to TRBJ2-2, with 8 positions matching TRBD1. The CDR3 length is 14 residues. CDR1 and CDR2 from the germline V gene are MNHNS and SASEGT. With V trimmed by 6 bases and J by 4 bases, 4 bases remained unmatched. DNA for the CDR3: TGTGCCAGCAGAAGACAGGGGTCCACCGGGGAGCTGTTTTTT. Protein sequence: CASRRQGSTGELFF.

This chain uses TRBV5-1 with TRBJ2-1; 9 positions match TRBD2. V gave up 4 bases and J gave up 7 bases; unmatched junction bases: 12. The CDR3 totals 16 residues. Germline-derived CDR1 and CDR2 are SGHRS and YFSETQ. The CDR3 reads CASSTLARSGRNEQFF. CDR3 nucleotides: TGCGCCAGCAGCACCCTAGCCCGAAGCGGGAGGAATGAGCAGTTCTTC.

This clone was seen a handful of times. The CDR3 nucleotides read TGTGCCAGCAGTGGACAGGGGTACACTGAAGCTTTCTTT. Amino acids: CASSGQGYTEAFF. The V and J genes are TRBV6-1 and TRBJ1-1; 8 nucleotides line up with TRBD1. Trimming at V came to 4 bases and at J to 3 bases, leaving 1 base not matched to a gene. CDR1 is MNHNS and CDR2 is SASEGT in the germline V gene. The CDR3 consists of 13 residues.

The chain is built from TRBV5-4 and TRBJ1-2; D unresolved. The CDR3 extends over 15 amino acids. The germline V and J ends were trimmed by 4 bases and 4 bases, with 17 bases remaining between them. CDR1 is SGHNT and CDR2 is YYREEE in the germline V gene (reference sequence). CDR3 nucleotides: TGTGCCAGCAGCCTATTAGCGTACGGTAGCTATGGCTACACCTTC. Translating it yields CASSLLAYGSYGYTF.

This rearrangement joins TRBV11-2 to TRBJ1-1; D is perhaps TRBD1 (5 bases). There are 15 residues in the CDR3. Trimming took 5 bases from V and 1 from J, leaving 14 bases between them. Germline V gives CDR1 SGHAT, CDR2 FQNNGV. CDR3 nucleotide sequence: TGTGCCAGCAGCCCCCGATCGACAGAGAACACTGAAGCTTTCTTT. This encodes CASSPRSTENTEAFF.

This clone was picked up one time. V and J are TRBV19 and TRBJ2-7; 10 bases agree with TRBD1. Germline V gene lookup returns CDR1 LNHDA and CDR2 SQIVND (reference sequence). This CDR3 contains 15 residues. V shed 3 bases, J shed 0 bases, and the junction held 2 bases outside the gene matches. The chain's CDR3 is CASSMTGGPSYEQYF. The CDR3, as DNA: TGTGCCAGTAGTATGACAGGGGGCCCCTCCTACGAGCAGTACTTC.

CDR3 sequence: CASGSPPRQNSNQPQHF. CDR3 nucleotides: TGTGCTAGTGGTTCCCCCCCTCGACAGAATAGCAATCAGCCCCAGCATTTT. The V gene is TRBV12-5, the J gene TRBJ1-5; perhaps TRBD1 as D (5 bases). The V end was cut by 4 bases, the J end by 0 bases, with 16 bases between. The germline gives CDR1 LGHNT, CDR2 FRNRAP. This CDR3 spans 17 amino acids.

V is TRBV6-5 and J is TRBJ1-2; weak D call: TRBD1 (5 bases). Trimming pared 6 bases from V and 3 bases from J, leaving 8 bases between. This CDR3 has 12 residues. Looked up from germline, CDR1 is MNHEY and CDR2 is SVGAGI. The CDR3 bases are TGTGCCAGCAGGGGGGACTACTATGGCTACACCTTC. This codes for CASRGDYYGYTF.

The J gene is TRBJ2-1, the V gene TRBV28; TRBD2 matches 7 bases. Germline V lookup: CDR1 MDHEN, CDR2 SYDVKM. CDR3 length equals 15 residues. Trimming at V came to 1 base and at J to 0 bases, leaving 0 bases not matched to a gene. The CDR3: CASSLSGGSYNEQFF. In DNA, the CDR3 is TGTGCCAGCAGTTTATCGGGGGGCTCCTACAATGAGCAGTTCTTC.

The count of this clone is one. V and J are TRBV27 and TRBJ2-7, with unresolved D. From germline, CDR1 is MNHEY and CDR2 SMNVEV (reference sequence). This CDR3 has 14 residues. Between the trimmed V and J ends, which lost 6 bases and 7 bases, there was a span of 19 bases. CDR3 coding DNA: TGTGCCAGCAGCTCCCTCCCGGGTGAAGAGGAGCAGTACTTC. Its protein is CASSSLPGEEEQYF.

This sequence joins TRBV18 and TRBJ1-5; 7 bases are shared with TRBD1. This CDR3 is 13 amino acids long. Germline V gene sequence: CDR1 KGHSH, CDR2 LQKENI. V shed 8 bases and J 4 bases; nucleotides not matched to a gene: 5. The CDR3 sequence: CASQGQANQPQHF. As DNA, the CDR3 is TGTGCCAGCCAAGGACAGGCAAATCAGCCCCAGCATTTT.

The chain carries TRBV6-1 and TRBJ1-2, with D unclear. Per the germline V gene, CDR1 is MNHNS and CDR2 is SASEGT. This CDR3 has 14 amino acids. Trimming left V 5 bases short and J 1 base short, with 11 bases between. The DNA for the CDR3 is TGTGCCAGCAGTCGAATCCACGGTAACTATGGCTACACCTTC. It translates to CASSRIHGNYGYTF.

The rearrangement uses TRBV11-3 and TRBJ1-6, with unresolved D. CDR3 length: 14 amino acids. CDR1 is SGHNT and CDR2 is YENEEA in the germline V gene. Deletions cut 4 bases from V and 3 bases from J, with 7 bases between. The CDR3 DNA is TGTGCCAGCAGCTCCGGGGTCTATAATTCACCCCTCCACTTT. This encodes CASSSGVYNSPLHF.

The chain uses TRBV4-2 and TRBJ2-5, with a tentative D call TRBD2 (7 bases). The CDR3 has 14 amino acids. Trimming took 2 bases from V and 3 from J, leaving 10 bases between them. Germline CDR1 reads LGHNA; CDR2 reads YNFKEQ. CDR3 DNA: TGTGCCAGCAGCCAACGAGGGGGGGAAGAGACCCAGTACTTC. It translates to CASSQRGGEETQYF.

V and J are TRBV28 and TRBJ2-5, with 8 positions matching TRBD2. Germline V lookup: CDR1 MDHEN, CDR2 SYDVKM. The length of the CDR3 is 17 residues. Unmatched junction bases numbered 12, after V lost 2 bases and J lost 4 bases. This CDR3 is CASSLQRVLADGETQYF. The CDR3 DNA reads as TGTGCCAGCAGTTTACAAAGGGTACTAGCGGACGGAGAGACCCAGTACTTC.